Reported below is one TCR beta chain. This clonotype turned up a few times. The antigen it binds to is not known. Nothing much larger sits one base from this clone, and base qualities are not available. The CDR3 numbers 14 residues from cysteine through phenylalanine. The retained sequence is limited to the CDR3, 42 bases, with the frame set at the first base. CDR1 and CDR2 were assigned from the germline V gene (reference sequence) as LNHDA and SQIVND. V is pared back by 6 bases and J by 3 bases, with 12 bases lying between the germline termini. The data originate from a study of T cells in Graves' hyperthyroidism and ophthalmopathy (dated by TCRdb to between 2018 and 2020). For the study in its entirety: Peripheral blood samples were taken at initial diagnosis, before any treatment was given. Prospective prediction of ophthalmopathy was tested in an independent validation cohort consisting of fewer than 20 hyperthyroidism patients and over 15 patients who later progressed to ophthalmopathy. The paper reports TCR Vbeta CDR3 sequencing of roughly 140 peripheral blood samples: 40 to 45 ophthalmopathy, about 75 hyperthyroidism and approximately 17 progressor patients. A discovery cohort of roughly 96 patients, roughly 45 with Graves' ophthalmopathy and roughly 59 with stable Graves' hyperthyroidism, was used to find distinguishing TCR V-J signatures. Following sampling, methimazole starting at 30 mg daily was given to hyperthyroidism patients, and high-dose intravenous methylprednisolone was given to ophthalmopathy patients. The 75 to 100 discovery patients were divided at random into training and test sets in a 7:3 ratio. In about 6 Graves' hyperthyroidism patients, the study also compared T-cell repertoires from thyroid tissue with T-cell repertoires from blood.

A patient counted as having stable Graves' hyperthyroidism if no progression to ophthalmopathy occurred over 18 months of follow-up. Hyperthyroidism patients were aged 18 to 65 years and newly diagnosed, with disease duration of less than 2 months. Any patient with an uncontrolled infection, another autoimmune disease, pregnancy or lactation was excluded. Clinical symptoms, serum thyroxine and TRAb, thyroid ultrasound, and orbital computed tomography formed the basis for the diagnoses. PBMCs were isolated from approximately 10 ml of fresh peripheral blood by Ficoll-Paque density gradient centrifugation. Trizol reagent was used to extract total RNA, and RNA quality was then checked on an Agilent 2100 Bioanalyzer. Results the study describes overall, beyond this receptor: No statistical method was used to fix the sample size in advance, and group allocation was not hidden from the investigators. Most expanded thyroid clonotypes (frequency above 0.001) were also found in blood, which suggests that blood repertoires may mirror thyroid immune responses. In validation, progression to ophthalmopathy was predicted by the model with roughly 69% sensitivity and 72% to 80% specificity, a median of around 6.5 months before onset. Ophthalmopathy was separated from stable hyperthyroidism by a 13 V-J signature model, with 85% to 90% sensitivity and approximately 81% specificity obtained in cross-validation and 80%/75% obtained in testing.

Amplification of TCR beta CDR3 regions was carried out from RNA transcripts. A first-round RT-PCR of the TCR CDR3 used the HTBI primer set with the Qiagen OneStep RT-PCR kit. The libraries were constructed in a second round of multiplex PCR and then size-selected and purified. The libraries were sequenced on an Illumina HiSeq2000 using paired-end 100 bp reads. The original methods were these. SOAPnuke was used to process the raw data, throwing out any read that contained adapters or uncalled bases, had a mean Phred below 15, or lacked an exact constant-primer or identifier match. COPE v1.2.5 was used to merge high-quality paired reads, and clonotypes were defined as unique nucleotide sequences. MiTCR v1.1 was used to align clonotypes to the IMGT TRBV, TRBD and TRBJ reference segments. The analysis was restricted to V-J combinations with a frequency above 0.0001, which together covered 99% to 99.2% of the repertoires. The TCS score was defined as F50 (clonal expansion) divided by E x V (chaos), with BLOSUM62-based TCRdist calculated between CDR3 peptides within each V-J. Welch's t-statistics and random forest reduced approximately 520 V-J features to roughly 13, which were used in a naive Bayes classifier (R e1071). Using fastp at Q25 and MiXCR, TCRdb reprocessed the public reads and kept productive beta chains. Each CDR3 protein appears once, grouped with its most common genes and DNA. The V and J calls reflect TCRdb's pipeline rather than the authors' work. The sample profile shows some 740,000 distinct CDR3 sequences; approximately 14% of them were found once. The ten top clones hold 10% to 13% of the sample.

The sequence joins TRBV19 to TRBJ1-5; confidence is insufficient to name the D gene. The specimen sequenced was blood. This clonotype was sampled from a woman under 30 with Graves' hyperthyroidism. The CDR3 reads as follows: CASRTAGSNQPQHF. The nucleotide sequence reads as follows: TGTGCCAGTAGGACGGCAGGATCCAATCAGCCCCAGCATTTT.